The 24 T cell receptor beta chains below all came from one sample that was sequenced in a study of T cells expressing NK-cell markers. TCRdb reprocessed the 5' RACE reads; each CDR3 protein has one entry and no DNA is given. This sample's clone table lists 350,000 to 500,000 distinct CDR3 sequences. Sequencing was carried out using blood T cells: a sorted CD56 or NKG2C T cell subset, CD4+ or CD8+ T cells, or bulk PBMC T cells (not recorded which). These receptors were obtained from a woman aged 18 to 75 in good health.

The CDR3 sequence: CGVEDPDYGYTF. The rearrangement links TRBV29-1 to TRBJ1-2. Germline V gene data show CDR1 as SQVTM and CDR2 as ANQGSEA. The CDR3 is 12 residues long.

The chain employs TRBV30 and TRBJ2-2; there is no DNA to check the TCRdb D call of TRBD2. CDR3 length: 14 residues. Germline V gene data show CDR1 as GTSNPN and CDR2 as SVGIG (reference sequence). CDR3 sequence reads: CAWSVDYLTGELFF.

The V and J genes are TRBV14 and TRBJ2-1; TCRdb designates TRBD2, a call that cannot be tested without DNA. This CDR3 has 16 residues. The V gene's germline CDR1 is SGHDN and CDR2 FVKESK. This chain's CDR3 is CASSLMGLAGGNEQFF.

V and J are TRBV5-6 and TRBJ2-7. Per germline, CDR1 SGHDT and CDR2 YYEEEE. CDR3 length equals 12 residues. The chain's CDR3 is CASSLSTYEQYF.

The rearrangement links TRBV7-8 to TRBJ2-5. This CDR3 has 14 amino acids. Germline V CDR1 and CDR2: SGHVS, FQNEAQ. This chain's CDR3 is CASSLMDSGETQYF.

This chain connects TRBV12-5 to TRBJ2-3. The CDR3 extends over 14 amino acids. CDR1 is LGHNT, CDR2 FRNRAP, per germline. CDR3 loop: CASGLGLTSDTQYF.

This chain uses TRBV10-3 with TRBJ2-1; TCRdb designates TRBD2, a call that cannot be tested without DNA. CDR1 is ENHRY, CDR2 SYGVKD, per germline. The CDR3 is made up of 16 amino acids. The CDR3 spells CAISGRGLAEYNEQFF.

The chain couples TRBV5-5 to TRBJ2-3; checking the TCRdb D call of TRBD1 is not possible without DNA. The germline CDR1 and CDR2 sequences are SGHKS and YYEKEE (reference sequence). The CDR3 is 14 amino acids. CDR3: CASSPGDSTDTQYF.

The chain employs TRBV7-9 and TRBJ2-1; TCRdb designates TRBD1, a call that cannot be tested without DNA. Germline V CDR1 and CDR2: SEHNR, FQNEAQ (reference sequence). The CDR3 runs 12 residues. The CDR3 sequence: CAGRDSYNEQFF.

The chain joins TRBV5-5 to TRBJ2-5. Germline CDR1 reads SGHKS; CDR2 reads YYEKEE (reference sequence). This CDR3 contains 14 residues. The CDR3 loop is CASRNATGKETQYF.

The CDR3 loop is CSVISGGGNTGELFF. The V and J genes are TRBV29-1 and TRBJ2-2; TCRdb designates TRBD1, a call that cannot be tested without DNA. Germline CDR1 reads SQVTM; CDR2 reads ANQGSEA. The CDR3 runs to 15 residues.

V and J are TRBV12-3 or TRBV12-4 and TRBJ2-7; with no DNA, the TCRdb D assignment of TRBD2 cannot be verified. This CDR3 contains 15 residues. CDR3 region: CASSPTSGTFYEQYF.

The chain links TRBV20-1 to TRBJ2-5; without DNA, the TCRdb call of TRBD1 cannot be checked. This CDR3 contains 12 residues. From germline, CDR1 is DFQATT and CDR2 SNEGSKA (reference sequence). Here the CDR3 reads CSAPTGAETQYF.

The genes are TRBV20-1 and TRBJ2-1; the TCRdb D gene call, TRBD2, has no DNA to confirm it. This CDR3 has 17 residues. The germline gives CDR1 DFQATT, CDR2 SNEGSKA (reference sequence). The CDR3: CSARDQWTSGNYNEQFF.

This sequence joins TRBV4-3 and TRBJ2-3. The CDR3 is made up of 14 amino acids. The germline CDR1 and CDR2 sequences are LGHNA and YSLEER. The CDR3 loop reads CASSQDDRTDTQYF.

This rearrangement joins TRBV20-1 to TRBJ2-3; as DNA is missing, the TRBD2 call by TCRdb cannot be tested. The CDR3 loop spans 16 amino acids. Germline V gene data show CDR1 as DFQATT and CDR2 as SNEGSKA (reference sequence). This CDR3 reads CSAGGGLAGGQDTQYF.

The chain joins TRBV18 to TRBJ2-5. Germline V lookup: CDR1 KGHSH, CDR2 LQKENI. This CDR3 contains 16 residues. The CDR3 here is CASSPPAGGYQETQYF.

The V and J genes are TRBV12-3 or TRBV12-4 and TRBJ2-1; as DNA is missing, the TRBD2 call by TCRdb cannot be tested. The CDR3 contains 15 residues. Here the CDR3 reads CASSLSSGGHNEQFF.

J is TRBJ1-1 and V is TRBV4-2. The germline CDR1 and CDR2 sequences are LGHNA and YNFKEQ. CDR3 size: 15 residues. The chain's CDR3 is CASSQESAWGTEAFF.

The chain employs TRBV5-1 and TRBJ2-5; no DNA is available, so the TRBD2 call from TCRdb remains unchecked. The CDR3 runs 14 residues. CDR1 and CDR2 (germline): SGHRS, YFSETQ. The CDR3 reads CASSAAGGQETQYF.

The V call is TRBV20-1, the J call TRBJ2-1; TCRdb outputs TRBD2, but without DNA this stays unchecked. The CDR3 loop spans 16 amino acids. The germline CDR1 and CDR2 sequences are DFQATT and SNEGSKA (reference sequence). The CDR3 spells CSATTSGGAEYNEQFF.

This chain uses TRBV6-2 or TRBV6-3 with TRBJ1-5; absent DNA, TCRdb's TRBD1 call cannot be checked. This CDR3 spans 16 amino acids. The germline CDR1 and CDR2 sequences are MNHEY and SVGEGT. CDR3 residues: CASSYQVAHSNQPQHF.

The CDR3 sequence: CATSRDIDRPDEQFF. This chain joins TRBV15 and TRBJ2-1; with no DNA, the TCRdb D assignment of TRBD1 cannot be verified. The germline V gene has CDR1 LNHNV and CDR2 YYDKDF (reference sequence). The CDR3 contains 15 residues. The whole variable domain, filled in from reference TRBV15 and TRBJ2-1, reads DAMVIQNPRYQVTQFGKPVTLSCSQTLNHNVMYWYQQKSSQAPKLLFHYYDKDFNNEADTPDNFQSRRPNTSFCFLDIRSPGLGDTAMYLCATSRDIDRPDEQFFGPGTRLTVL.

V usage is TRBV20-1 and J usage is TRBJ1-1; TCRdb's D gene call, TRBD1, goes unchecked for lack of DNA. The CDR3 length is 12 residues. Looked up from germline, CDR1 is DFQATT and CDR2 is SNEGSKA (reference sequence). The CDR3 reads CSASQGSTEAFF.